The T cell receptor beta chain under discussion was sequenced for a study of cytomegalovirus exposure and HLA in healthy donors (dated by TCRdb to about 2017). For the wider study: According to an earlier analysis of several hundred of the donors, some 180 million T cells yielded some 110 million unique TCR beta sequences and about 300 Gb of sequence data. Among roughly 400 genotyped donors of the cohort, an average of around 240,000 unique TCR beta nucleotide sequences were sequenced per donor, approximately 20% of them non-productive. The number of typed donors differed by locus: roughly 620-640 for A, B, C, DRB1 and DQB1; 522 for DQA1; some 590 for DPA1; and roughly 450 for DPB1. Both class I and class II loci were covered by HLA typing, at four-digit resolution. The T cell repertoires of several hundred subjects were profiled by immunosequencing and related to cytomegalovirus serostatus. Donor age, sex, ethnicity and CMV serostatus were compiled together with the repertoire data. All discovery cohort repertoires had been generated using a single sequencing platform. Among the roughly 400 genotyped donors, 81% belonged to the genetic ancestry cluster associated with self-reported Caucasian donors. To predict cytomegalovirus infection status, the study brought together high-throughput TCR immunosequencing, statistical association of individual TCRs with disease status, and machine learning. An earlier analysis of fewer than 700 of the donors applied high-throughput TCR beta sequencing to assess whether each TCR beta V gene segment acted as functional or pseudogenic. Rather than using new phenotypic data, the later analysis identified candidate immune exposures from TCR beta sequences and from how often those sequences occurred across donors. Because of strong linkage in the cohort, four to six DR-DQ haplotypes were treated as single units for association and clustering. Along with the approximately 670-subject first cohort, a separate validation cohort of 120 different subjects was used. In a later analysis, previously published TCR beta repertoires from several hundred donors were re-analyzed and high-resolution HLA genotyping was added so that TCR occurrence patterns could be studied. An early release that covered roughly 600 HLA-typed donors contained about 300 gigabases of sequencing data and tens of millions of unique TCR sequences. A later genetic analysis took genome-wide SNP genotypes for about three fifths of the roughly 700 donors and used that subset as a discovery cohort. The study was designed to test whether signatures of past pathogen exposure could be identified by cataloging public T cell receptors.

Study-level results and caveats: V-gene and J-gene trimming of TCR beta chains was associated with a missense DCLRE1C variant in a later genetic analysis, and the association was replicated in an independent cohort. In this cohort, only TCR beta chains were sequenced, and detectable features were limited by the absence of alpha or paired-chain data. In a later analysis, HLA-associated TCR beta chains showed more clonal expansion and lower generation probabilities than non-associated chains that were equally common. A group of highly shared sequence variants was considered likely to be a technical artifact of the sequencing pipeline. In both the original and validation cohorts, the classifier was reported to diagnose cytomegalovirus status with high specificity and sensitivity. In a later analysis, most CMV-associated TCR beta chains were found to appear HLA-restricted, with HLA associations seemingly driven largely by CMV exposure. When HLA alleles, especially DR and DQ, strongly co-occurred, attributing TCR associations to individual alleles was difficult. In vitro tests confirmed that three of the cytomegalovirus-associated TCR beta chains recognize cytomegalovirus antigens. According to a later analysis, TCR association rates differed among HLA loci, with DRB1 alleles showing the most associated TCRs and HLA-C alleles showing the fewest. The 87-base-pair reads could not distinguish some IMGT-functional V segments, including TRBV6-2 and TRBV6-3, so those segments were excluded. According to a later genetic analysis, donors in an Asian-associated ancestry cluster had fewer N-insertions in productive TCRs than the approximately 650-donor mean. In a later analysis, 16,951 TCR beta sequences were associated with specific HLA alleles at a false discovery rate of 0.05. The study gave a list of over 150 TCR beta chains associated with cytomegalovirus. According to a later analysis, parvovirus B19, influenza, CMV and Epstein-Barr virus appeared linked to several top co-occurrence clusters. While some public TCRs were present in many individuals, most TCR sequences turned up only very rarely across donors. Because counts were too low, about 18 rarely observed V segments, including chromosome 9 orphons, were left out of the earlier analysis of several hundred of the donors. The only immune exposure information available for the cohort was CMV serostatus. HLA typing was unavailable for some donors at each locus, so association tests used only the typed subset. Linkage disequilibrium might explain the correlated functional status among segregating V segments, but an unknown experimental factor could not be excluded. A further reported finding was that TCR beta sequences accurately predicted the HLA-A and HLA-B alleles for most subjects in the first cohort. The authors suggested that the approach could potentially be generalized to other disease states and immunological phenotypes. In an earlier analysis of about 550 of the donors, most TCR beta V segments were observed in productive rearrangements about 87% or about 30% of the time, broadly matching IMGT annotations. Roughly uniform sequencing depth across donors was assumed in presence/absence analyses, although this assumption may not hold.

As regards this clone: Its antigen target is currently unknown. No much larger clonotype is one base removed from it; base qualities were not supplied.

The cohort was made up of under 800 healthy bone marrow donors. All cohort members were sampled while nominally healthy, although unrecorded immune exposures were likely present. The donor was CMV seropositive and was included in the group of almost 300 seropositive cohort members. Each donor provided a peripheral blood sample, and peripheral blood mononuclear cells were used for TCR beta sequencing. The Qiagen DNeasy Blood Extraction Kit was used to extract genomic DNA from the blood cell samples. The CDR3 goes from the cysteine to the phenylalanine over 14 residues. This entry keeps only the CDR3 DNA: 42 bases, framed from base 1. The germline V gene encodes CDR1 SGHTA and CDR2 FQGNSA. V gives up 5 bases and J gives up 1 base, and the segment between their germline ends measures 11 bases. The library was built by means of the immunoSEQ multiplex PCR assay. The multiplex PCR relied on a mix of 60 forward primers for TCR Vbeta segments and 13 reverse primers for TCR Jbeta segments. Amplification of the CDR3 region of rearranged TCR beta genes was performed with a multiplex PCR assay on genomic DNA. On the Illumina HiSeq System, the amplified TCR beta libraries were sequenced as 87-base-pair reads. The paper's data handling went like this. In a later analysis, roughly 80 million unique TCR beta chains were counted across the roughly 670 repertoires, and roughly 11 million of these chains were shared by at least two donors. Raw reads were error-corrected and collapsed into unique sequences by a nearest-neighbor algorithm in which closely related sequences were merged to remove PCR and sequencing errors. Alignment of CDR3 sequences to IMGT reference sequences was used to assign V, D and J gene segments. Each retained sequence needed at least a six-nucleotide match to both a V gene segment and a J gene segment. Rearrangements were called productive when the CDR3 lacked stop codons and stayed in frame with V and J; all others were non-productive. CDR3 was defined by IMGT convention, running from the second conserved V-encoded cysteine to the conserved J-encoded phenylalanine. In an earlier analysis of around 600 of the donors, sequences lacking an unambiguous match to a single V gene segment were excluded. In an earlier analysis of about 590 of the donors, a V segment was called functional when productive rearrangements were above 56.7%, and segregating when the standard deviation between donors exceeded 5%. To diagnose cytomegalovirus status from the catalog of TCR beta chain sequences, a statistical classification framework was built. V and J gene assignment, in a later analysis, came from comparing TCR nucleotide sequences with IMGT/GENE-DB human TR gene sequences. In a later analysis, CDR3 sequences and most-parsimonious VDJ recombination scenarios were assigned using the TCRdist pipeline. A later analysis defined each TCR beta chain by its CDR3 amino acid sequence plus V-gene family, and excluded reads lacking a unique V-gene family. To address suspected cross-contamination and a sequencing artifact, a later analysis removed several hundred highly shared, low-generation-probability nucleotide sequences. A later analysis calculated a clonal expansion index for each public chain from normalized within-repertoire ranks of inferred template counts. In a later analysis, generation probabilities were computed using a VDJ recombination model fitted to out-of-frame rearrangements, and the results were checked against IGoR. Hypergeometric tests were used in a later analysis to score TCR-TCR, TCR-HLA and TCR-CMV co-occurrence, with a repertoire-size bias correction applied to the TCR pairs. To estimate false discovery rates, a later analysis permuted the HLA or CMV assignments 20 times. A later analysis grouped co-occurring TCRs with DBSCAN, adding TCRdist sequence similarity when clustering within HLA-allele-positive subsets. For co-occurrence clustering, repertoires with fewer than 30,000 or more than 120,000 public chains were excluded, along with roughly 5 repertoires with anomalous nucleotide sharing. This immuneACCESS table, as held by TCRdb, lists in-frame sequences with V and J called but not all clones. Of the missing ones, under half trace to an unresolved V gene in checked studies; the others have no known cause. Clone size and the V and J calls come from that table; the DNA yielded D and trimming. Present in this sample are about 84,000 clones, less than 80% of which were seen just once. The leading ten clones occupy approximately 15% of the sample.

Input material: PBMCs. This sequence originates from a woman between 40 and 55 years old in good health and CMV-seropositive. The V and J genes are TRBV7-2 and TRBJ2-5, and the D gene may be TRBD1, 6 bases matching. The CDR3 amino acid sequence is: CASSPGTSQETQYF. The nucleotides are TGTGCCAGCAGCCCCGGGACAAGCCAAGAGACCCAGTACTTC.